This T cell receptor beta chain is from a study of shared clonotypes between healthy human individuals. In the study overall: Per donor, CD8 memory used one plate, CD8 naive used two, CD4 memory used three and CD4 naive used three.

Libraries were prepared by immunoSEQ multiplex PCR; TCRdb keeps only in-frame clonotypes and omits some of them. The sample lists more than 550,000 clones, around 70% occurring once. V dropped 2 bases and J dropped 7; count of bases not matched to a gene: 17. The CDR3 consists of 18 residues. Germline assignment: CDR1 SGHTA and CDR2 FQGNSA. The chain carries TRBV7-2 and TRBJ2-7, with 10 bases fitting TRBD2. The clonotype comes from a woman aged 25 to 39 in good health. Sequenced: memory CD4+ T cells sorted from blood. Documented subset: CD45RA-negative fraction. CDR3 DNA: TGTGCCAGCAGCTTATCCTGGGGGAGCGGGAGGGCTCGGGAAGAGCAGTACTTC. Protein: CASSLSWGSGRAREEQYF.